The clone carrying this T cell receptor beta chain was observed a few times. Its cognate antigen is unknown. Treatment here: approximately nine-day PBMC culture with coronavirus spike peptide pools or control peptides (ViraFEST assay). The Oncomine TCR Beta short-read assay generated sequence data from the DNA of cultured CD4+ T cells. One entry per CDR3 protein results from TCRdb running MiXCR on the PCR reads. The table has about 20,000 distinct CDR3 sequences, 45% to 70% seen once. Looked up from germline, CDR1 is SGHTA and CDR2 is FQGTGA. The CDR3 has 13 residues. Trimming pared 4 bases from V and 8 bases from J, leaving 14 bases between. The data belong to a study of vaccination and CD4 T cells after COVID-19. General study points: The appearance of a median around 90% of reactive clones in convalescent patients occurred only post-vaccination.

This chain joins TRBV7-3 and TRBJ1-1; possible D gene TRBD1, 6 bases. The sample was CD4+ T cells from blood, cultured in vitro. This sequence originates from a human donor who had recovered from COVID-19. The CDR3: CASSSTPGHEAFF. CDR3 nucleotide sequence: TGTGCCAGCAGCTCCACTCCGGGACACGAAGCTTTCTTT.